Listed below are T cell receptor beta chains from one sample, sequenced in a study of blood T cell repertoires in COVID-19. TCRdb's copy holds only in-frame clones and misses some; the assay was immunoSEQ multiplex PCR. The sample lists hundreds of thousands of clones, roughly 86% occurring once. What was sequenced was PBMCs or T cells enriched from blood (not recorded which). The receptors originated from a woman between 45 and 65 years old who had recovered from COVID-19. CDR3s include the opening cysteine and the closing phenylalanine or tryptophan. The D gene is left open where the match is weak. The size field is filled for only some rows; it gives once, few, many or a size class.

J gene: TRBJ2-1; clone size: NA; D gene: NA; V gene: TRBV9; CDR3 DNA: TGTGCCAGCAGCGTAAGTCGGACAGTAAATGAGCAGTTCTTC; CDR3 protein: CASSVSRTVNEQFF
J gene: TRBJ1-5; clone size: NA; D gene: TRBD1; V gene: TRBV19; CDR3 DNA: TGTGCCAGTAGTATTTACGGACAGGGGATCAATCAGCCCCAGCATTTT; CDR3 protein: CASSIYGQGINQPQHF
J gene: TRBJ2-5; clone size: NA; D gene: NA; V gene: TRBV2; CDR3 DNA: TGTGCCAGCAGTCGGACAGAACTATCGACCCAGTACTTC; CDR3 protein: CASSRTELSTQYF
J gene: TRBJ2-7; clone size: NA; D gene: NA; V gene: TRBV13; CDR3 DNA: TGTGCCAGCAGCTTCAAATACGAGCAGTACTTC; CDR3 protein: CASSFKYEQYF
J gene: TRBJ2-1; clone size: NA; D gene: TRBD2; V gene: TRBV5-5; CDR3 DNA: TGTGCCAGCAGCCCCCCGGGTAGCGGGAACAATGAGCAGTTCTTC; CDR3 protein: CASSPPGSGNNEQFF
J gene: TRBJ1-5; clone size: few; D gene: NA; V gene: TRBV30; CDR3 DNA: TGTGCCTGGAGTCCAGGTATGGGGGGTCAGCCCCAGCATTTT; CDR3 protein: CAWSPGMGGQPQHF
J gene: TRBJ1-4; clone size: NA; D gene: NA; V gene: TRBV6-6; CDR3 DNA: TGTGCCAGCAGTTACTCAACAACAACTAATGAAAAACTGTTTTTT; CDR3 protein: CASSYSTTTNEKLFF
J gene: TRBJ1-4; clone size: NA; D gene: NA; V gene: TRBV4-2; CDR3 DNA: TGTGCCAGCAGCCAAGGGCTGAAACTGTTTTTT; CDR3 protein: CASSQGLKLFF
J gene: TRBJ2-5; clone size: few; D gene: TRBD1; V gene: TRBV5-4; CDR3 DNA: TGTGCCAGCAGCCCGGGACAGGTTGGGGAGACCCAGTACTTC; CDR3 protein: CASSPGQVGETQYF
J gene: TRBJ1-5; clone size: NA; D gene: NA; V gene: TRBV7-9; CDR3 DNA: TGTGCCAGCAGCACGGACAACCAGTCCCAGCATTTT; CDR3 protein: CASSTDNQSQHF
J gene: TRBJ1-6; clone size: few; D gene: NA; V gene: TRBV6-5; CDR3 DNA: TGTGCCAGCAGTTATGAATCAGGGTACGGCTCACCCCTCCACTTT; CDR3 protein: CASSYESGYGSPLHF
J gene: TRBJ1-1; clone size: NA; D gene: NA; V gene: TRBV11-2; CDR3 DNA: TGTGCCAGCAGCCTCGACTGGACTGAAGCTTTCTTT; CDR3 protein: CASSLDWTEAFF
J gene: TRBJ1-1; clone size: NA; D gene: TRBD1; V gene: TRBV5-6; CDR3 DNA: TGTGCCAGCAGCTTACTACAGGGGGCCCCAACTGAAGCTTTCTTT; CDR3 protein: CASSLLQGAPTEAFF
J gene: TRBJ2-2; clone size: NA; D gene: NA; V gene: TRBV4-3; CDR3 DNA: TGCGCCAGCAGCCATGGTGGGGACAACCGGGAGCTGTTTTTT; CDR3 protein: CASSHGGDNRELFF
J gene: TRBJ1-6; clone size: NA; D gene: NA; V gene: TRBV18; CDR3 DNA: TGTGCCAGCTCACCAAGCAGGGGTAATAATTCACCCCTCCACTTT; CDR3 protein: CASSPSRGNNSPLHF
J gene: TRBJ2-1; clone size: NA; D gene: TRBD1; V gene: TRBV27; CDR3 DNA: TGTGCCAGCAGTCGACAGGGGACTCTTGATGAGCAGTTCTTC; CDR3 protein: CASSRQGTLDEQFF
J gene: TRBJ1-5; clone size: NA; D gene: TRBD1; V gene: TRBV3-1/TRBV3-2; CDR3 DNA: TGTGCCAGCAGCCAAGGACAGGGGCAATGGCCCCAGCATTTT; CDR3 protein: CASSQGQGQWPQHF
J gene: TRBJ1-4; clone size: NA; D gene: NA; V gene: TRBV29-1; CDR3 DNA: TGCAGCGTCGCCCTGGGGGGGACTGAAAAACTGTTTTTT; CDR3 protein: CSVALGGTEKLFF
J gene: TRBJ1-2; clone size: few; D gene: TRBD1; V gene: TRBV7-2; CDR3 DNA: TGTGCCAGCAGCTTAGCGGACAGGGGTATCTATGGCTACACCTTC; CDR3 protein: CASSLADRGIYGYTF
J gene: TRBJ2-3; clone size: NA; D gene: TRBD2; V gene: TRBV4-2; CDR3 DNA: TGTGCCAGCAGCCAAGATCGGACTAGCGGGAGAAATACGCAGTATTTT; CDR3 protein: CASSQDRTSGRNTQYF
J gene: TRBJ1-3; clone size: NA; D gene: NA; V gene: TRBV2; CDR3 DNA: TGTGCCAGCAAGGGGTTTGGCTCTGGAAACACCATATATTTT; CDR3 protein: CASKGFGSGNTIYF
J gene: TRBJ1-1; clone size: NA; D gene: TRBD1; V gene: TRBV19; CDR3 DNA: TGTGCCAGTAGTATAGCCCGGACAGGGGCGAACACTGAAGCTTTCTTT; CDR3 protein: CASSIARTGANTEAFF
J gene: TRBJ2-2; clone size: NA; D gene: TRBD2; V gene: TRBV7-3; CDR3 DNA: TGTGCCAGCAGCTATAGCGGGGGGAACACCGGGGAGCTGTTTTTT; CDR3 protein: CASSYSGGNTGELFF
J gene: TRBJ1-5; clone size: NA; D gene: NA; V gene: TRBV15; CDR3 DNA: TGTGCCACCAGCAACTATAAGGGAGGACCTGATCAGCCCCAGCATTTT; CDR3 protein: CATSNYKGGPDQPQHF
J gene: TRBJ1-2; clone size: once; D gene: NA; V gene: TRBV29-1; CDR3 DNA: TGCAGCGTTGACGAAGGGGTACGTGGCTACACCTTC; CDR3 protein: CSVDEGVRGYTF
J gene: TRBJ2-1; clone size: NA; D gene: NA; V gene: TRBV27; CDR3 DNA: TGTGCCAGCGGCTCGGTAGGAGACTACAATGAGCAGTTCTTC; CDR3 protein: CASGSVGDYNEQFF
J gene: TRBJ2-7; clone size: NA; D gene: NA; V gene: TRBV4-3; CDR3 DNA: TGCGCCAGCAGCCAAGTCGCAGGTTTCTACGAGCAGTACTTC; CDR3 protein: CASSQVAGFYEQYF
J gene: TRBJ2-1; clone size: NA; D gene: NA; V gene: TRBV5-1; CDR3 DNA: TGCGCCAGCAGCTTGGGGCAGCAGAGGAGCTCCTACAATGAGCAGTTCTTC; CDR3 protein: CASSLGQQRSSYNEQFF
J gene: TRBJ1-3; clone size: NA; D gene: NA; V gene: TRBV9; CDR3 DNA: TGTGCCAGCAGCGTAGATCTTTCTGGAAACACCATATATTTT; CDR3 protein: CASSVDLSGNTIYF
J gene: TRBJ1-1; clone size: NA; D gene: TRBD1; V gene: TRBV18; CDR3 DNA: TGTGCCAGCTCACCACTCTCCCCCAGGGGGGACACTGAAGCTTTCTTT; CDR3 protein: CASSPLSPRGDTEAFF
J gene: TRBJ1-2; clone size: NA; D gene: TRBD1; V gene: TRBV7-9; CDR3 DNA: TGTGCCAGCAGCTCAGGGACAGCTCTAGGCTACACCTTC; CDR3 protein: CASSSGTALGYTF
J gene: TRBJ2-5; clone size: NA; D gene: TRBD2; V gene: TRBV11-2; CDR3 DNA: TGTGCCAGCAGCTTATTTCTTAGCGGGGGGGCAAGAGAGACCCAGTACTTC; CDR3 protein: CASSLFLSGGARETQYF
J gene: TRBJ2-3; clone size: NA; D gene: NA; V gene: TRBV6-2/TRBV6-3; CDR3 DNA: TGTGCCAGCAGTTACGAGGGGACTAGCACAGATACGCAGTATTTT; CDR3 protein: CASSYEGTSTDTQYF
J gene: TRBJ2-7; clone size: NA; D gene: TRBD1; V gene: TRBV2; CDR3 DNA: TGTGCCAGCAGATTGACAGGGCCTTTATACGAGCAGTACTTC; CDR3 protein: CASRLTGPLYEQYF
J gene: TRBJ1-2; clone size: NA; D gene: TRBD1; V gene: TRBV4-3; CDR3 DNA: TGCGCCAGCAGCCAAGCCACAGGGGCTGGTGGCTACACCTTC; CDR3 protein: CASSQATGAGGYTF
J gene: TRBJ1-2; clone size: NA; D gene: NA; V gene: TRBV7-6; CDR3 DNA: TGTGCCAGCAGCCCCCGGGGGGGTTCAAACTATGGCTACACCTTC; CDR3 protein: CASSPRGGSNYGYTF
J gene: TRBJ1-5; clone size: NA; D gene: TRBD1; V gene: TRBV2; CDR3 DNA: TGTGCCAGCTCTACAGGGACAGGGGTCGATCAGCCCCAGCATTTT; CDR3 protein: CASSTGTGVDQPQHF
J gene: TRBJ2-1; clone size: NA; D gene: TRBD2; V gene: TRBV7-2; CDR3 DNA: TGTGCCAGCAGCTCCCCCCGGGGGGGGACCTACAATGAGCAGTTCTTC; CDR3 protein: CASSSPRGGTYNEQFF
J gene: TRBJ1-3; clone size: NA; D gene: NA; V gene: TRBV10-3; CDR3 DNA: TGTGCCATCAGCCGGGACAACTCTGGAAACACCATATATTTT; CDR3 protein: CAISRDNSGNTIYF
J gene: TRBJ1-2; clone size: NA; D gene: TRBD1; V gene: TRBV7-2; CDR3 DNA: TGTGCCAGCAGCGCTACTCAACAGGGGGCGATAGGCTACACCTTC; CDR3 protein: CASSATQQGAIGYTF
J gene: TRBJ1-2; clone size: NA; D gene: TRBD1; V gene: TRBV9; CDR3 DNA: TGTGCCAGCAGCGTAGACGCGACAGGGGAAGGCTATGGCTACACCTTC; CDR3 protein: CASSVDATGEGYGYTF
J gene: TRBJ1-4; clone size: NA; D gene: TRBD1; V gene: TRBV6-5; CDR3 DNA: TGTGCCAGCAGAGATGACAGGGATAATGAAAAACTGTTTTTT; CDR3 protein: CASRDDRDNEKLFF
J gene: TRBJ2-5; clone size: NA; D gene: TRBD2; V gene: TRBV7-9; CDR3 DNA: TGTGCCAGCAGCTTAACGGGGGGAGCGGAGACCCAGTACTTC; CDR3 protein: CASSLTGGAETQYF
J gene: TRBJ2-5; clone size: NA; D gene: TRBD2; V gene: TRBV7-8; CDR3 DNA: TGTGCCAGCAGCTACCCTGGGGATTGGGGGGGAATCCAAGAGACCCAGTACTTC; CDR3 protein: CASSYPGDWGGIQETQYF
J gene: TRBJ1-2; clone size: NA; D gene: NA; V gene: TRBV30; CDR3 DNA: TGTGCCTGGGGGCCTGGCGGCTACACCTTC; CDR3 protein: CAWGPGGYTF